Listed below are T cell receptor beta chains from one sample, sequenced in a study of regulatory T cells in long-lasting Graves disease. MiXCR was run by TCRdb on the multiplex PCR reads, yielding one entry per CDR3 protein. Here the sample spans 350,000 to 550,000 distinct CDR3 sequences, 11% to 15% being singletons. These data also featured in a second study, about T cells in Graves' hyperthyroidism and ophthalmopathy.

Material: peripheral blood mononuclear cells (PBMCs), obtained at new diagnosis, from a patient treated with antithyroid drugs. The receptor set was obtained from a woman in her forties or fifties with Graves disease. Each CDR3 is given with its conserved first and last residue. A D gene is named only where the DNA matches it firmly. Size is omitted from some rows. Given values are once, few, many or a class for expanded clones.

abundance	v_gene	j_gene	d_gene	CDR3nt	CDR3aa
few	TRBV20-1	TRBJ1-5	TRBD1	TGCAGTGCGTCTTCACAGGGGTCGATTAGCAAGCAGCGCCAGCATTTT	CSASSQGSISKQRQHF
few	TRBV11-2	TRBJ2-7	TRBD2	TGTGCCAGCAGCTTAGTGGATGGACTAGCGGCCTCCTACGAGCAGTACTTC	CASSLVDGLAASYEQYF
few	TRBV29-1	TRBJ1-1	NA	TGCAGCGTTGATACCCCGCTGGGGATAAACACTGAAGCTTTCTTT	CSVDTPLGINTEAFF
many	TRBV5-8	TRBJ2-1	TRBD1	TGTGCCAGCAGCCTGGGACAGACATACAATGAGCAGTTCTTC	CASSLGQTYNEQFF
many	TRBV12-3/TRBV12-4	TRBJ1-1	TRBD1	TGTGCCAGCACCAAAAGTGGGGGACAGGGGGCTTGGGACACTGAAGCTTTCTTT	CASTKSGGQGAWDTEAFF
few	TRBV28	TRBJ2-7	TRBD1	TGTGCCGGCAGTTCCCCGGGACAGGGGGCGCGGGCTAGTTCCGAGCAGTACTTC	CAGSSPGQGARASSEQYF
NA	TRBV18	TRBJ2-5	TRBD1	TGTGCCAGCTCGCTAGGGACAGGCCGGGAGACCCAGTACTTC	CASSLGTGRETQYF
few	TRBV3-1	TRBJ2-2	TRBD2	TGTGCCAGCAGCCAAGGACTAGCGGATAACACCGGGGAGCTGTTTTTT	CASSQGLADNTGELFF
many	TRBV12-3/TRBV12-4	TRBJ1-1	NA	TGTGCCAGCAGTTTCCCCCCGAACAGGGCTGGGAGTGAAGCTTTCTTT	CASSFPPNRAGSEAFF
NA	TRBV15	TRBJ1-2	TRBD1	TGTGCCACCAGCAGCGGGACAGAAAGTGGCTACACCTTC	CATSSGTESGYTF
few	TRBV9	TRBJ2-1	NA	TGTGCCAGCTGCGCATCGGCGGACAACTACAATGAGCAGTTCTTC	CASCASADNYNEQFF
many	TRBV2	TRBJ2-2	TRBD1	TGTGCCAGCAGTCGACAGGGATCCAACACCGGGGAGCTGTTTTTT	CASSRQGSNTGELFF
few	TRBV25-1	TRBJ2-2	NA	TGTGCCAGCAGTGACATCCGGGCCGCGCGGTCCGCGAACACCGGGGAGCTGTTTTTT	CASSDIRAARSANTGELFF
many	TRBV7-2	TRBJ2-1	TRBD2	TGTGCCAGCAGCTTATGGCTTCGGGAGGGTCAGCAGTTCTTC	CASSLWLREGQQFF
many	TRBV5-1	TRBJ1-5	TRBD1	TGCGCCAGCAGCCCCGGGACAGACCGTCAGCCCCAGCATTTT	CASSPGTDRQPQHF
many	TRBV6-1	TRBJ2-1	NA	TGTGCCAGCAGCAGGTTAGGGGCTTACAATGAGCAGTTCTTC	CASSRLGAYNEQFF
many	TRBV28	TRBJ1-5	NA	TGTGCCAGCAGTTCCTTCGGTCAGCCCCAGCATTTT	CASSSFGQPQHF
many	TRBV6-5	TRBJ2-1	TRBD2	TGTGCCAGCAGTTACGAAGAGGCTAGCGGGAGAACAGATCATTACAATGAGCAGTTCTTC	CASSYEEASGRTDHYNEQFF
many	TRBV7-9	TRBJ2-7	TRBD2	TGTGCCGGCAGAACAGCGGGAGGCCCAACCTACGAGCAGTACTTC	CAGRTAGGPTYEQYF
once	TRBV20-1	TRBJ2-7	TRBD1	TGCAGTGCTAAGACAGGGCATATTTACGAGCAGTACTTC	CSAKTGHIYEQYF
few	TRBV9	TRBJ1-4	TRBD1	TGTGCCAGCAGCAAAGACAGGGAGGGCGGAAAACTGTTTTTT	CASSKDREGGKLFF
many	TRBV7-2	TRBJ1-5	NA	TGTGCCAGCAGCTTAAATGTGGTTCAGCCCCAGCATTTT	CASSLNVVQPQHF
many	TRBV9	TRBJ2-7	NA	TGTGCCAGCAGCGTAGGAAGGTTCAACGAGCAGTACTTC	CASSVGRFNEQYF
many	TRBV20-1	TRBJ2-3	NA	TGCAGTGCTAACATTGAGGCAGATACGCAGTATTTT	CSANIEADTQYF
many	TRBV28	TRBJ1-5	TRBD1	TGTGCCAGCAGTTTTTTATGGGACAGGGACAATCAGCCCCAGCATTTT	CASSFLWDRDNQPQHF
many	TRBV28	TRBJ1-2	TRBD1	TGTGCCAGCAGTTTACGGGGGACAGCTCGGAACTATGGCTACACCTTC	CASSLRGTARNYGYTF
many	TRBV12-3/TRBV12-4	TRBJ2-1	NA	TGTGCCAGCAGGATGGGAAATGAGCAGTTCTTC	CASRMGNEQFF
NA	TRBV12-3/TRBV12-4	TRBJ2-7	NA	TGTGCCAGCAGCCTTGTGCTAAGCCACGCCGACTCCTACGAGCAGTACTTC	CASSLVLSHADSYEQYF
many	TRBV2	TRBJ2-7	NA	TGTGCCAGCAGTGAACGACACGGGCCTTACGAGCAGTACTTC	CASSERHGPYEQYF
NA	TRBV28	TRBJ1-5	NA	TGTGCCAGCGCCGTGGGGGGGGCGAGGGATCAGCCCCAGCATTTT	CASAVGGARDQPQHF
NA	TRBV18	TRBJ2-3	TRBD1	TGTGCCAGCTCACCAACTGGGACAGCGGCTAGCACAGATACGCAGTATTTT	CASSPTGTAASTDTQYF